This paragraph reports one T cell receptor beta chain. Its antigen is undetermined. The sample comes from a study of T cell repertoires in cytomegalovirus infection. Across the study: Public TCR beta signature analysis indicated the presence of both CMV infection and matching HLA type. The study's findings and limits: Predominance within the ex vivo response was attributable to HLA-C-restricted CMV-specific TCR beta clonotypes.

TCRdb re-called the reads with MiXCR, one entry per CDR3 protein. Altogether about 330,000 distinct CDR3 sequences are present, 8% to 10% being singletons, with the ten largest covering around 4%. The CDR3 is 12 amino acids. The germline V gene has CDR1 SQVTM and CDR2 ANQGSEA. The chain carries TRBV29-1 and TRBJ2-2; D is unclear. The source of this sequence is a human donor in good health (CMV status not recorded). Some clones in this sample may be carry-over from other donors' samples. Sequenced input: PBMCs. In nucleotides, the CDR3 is TGCATCGCCGGGCCCCGCACCGGGGAGCTGTTTTTT. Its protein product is CIAGPRTGELFF.